The text below deals with one T cell receptor (beta chain). Its antigen is not identified. The data were taken from a study of cytomegalovirus exposure and HLA in healthy donors. Study conclusions and caveats: Relative to equally common others, HLA-associated TCR beta chains showed greater clonal expansion in a later analysis.

PCR was performed using 60 Vbeta and 13 Jbeta primers. Produced via immunoSEQ multiplex PCR; TCRdb's table is partial and in-frame only. The table has roughly 160,000 clones, roughly four fifths seen once; the top ten hold 7% to 9.5%. This CDR3 is built from 13 residues. Trimming shortened V by 6 bases and J by 4 bases, and 12 bases separated the two germline ends. Germline-derived CDR1 and CDR2 are LNHDA and SQIVND (reference sequence). The gene calls are TRBV19 and TRBJ2-5; a possible D gene is TRBD1 (6 bases). The sequenced material came from PBMCs. The clonotype originates from a male donor in good health and CMV-seropositive. Here the CDR3 reads CASRDSTSETQYF. For the CDR3, the DNA is TGTGCCAGTAGGGACAGCACCTCAGAGACCCAGTACTTC.